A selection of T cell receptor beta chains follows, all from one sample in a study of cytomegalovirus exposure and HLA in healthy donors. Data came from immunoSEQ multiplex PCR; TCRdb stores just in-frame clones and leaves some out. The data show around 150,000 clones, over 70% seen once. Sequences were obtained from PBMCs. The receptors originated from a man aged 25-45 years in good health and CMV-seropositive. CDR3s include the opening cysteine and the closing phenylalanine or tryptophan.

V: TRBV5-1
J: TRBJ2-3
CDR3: CASSLGGTYTDTQYF

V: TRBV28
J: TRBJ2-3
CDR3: CASSSLDLSSTDTQYF

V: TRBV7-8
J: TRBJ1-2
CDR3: CATGQGRSTAGGYTF

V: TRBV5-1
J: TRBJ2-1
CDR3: CASSRDGGKDNEQFF

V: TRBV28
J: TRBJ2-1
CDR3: CASSLWARLGSYNEQFF

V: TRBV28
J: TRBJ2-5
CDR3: CASSLLAGGHGETQYF

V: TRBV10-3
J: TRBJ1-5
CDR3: CAISEQGINQPQHF

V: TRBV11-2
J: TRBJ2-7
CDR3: CASSLASGIPYEQYF

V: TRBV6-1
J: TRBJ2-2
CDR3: CASSGRALNTGELFF

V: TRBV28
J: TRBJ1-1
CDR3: CASTWWEIRNTEAFF

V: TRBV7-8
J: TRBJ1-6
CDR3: CASSLATIRGYNSPLHF

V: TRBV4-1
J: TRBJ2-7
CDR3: CASSQDSGQGYEQYF

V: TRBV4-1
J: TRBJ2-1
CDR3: CASSQPLRDTRVEQFF

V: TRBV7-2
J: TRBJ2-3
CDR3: CASSLGGVTDTQYF

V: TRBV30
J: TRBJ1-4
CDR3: CAFRTGVGEKLFF

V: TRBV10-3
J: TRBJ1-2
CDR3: CAIRDSNYGYTF

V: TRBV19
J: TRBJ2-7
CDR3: CASSIDRRQGMDEQYF

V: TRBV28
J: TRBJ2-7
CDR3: CASSERQGRYEQYF

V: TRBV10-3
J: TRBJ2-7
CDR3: CASAGTGIGYEQYF

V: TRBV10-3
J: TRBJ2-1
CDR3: CAISESPTKLGLGGEQFF

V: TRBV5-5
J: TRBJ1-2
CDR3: CASSLGRGYGYTF

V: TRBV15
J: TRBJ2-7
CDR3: CATSREGGVGYEQYF

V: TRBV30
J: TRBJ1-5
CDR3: CAWSPQFNQPQHF

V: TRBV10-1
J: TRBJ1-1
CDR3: CASIAPGDTEAFF

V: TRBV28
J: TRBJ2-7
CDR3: CASSLPLRGVEQYF

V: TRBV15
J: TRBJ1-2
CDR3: CATSIWGTSYGYTF

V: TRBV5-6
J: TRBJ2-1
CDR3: CASRQRGTYNEQFF

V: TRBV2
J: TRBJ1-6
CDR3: CASRLTGQVVSPLHF

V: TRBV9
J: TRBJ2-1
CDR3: CASSVGGQSYNEQFF

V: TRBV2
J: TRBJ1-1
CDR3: CASFQGAMNTEAFF

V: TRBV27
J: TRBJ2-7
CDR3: CASSSTRVPPYEQYF